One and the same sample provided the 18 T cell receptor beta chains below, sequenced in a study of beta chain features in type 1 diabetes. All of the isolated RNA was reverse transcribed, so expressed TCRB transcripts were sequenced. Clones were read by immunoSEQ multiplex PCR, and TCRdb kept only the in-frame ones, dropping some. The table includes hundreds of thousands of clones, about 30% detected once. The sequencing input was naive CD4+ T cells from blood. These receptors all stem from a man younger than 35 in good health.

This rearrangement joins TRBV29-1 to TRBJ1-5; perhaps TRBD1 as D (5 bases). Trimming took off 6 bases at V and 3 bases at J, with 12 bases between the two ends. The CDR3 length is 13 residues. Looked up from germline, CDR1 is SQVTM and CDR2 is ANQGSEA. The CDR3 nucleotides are TGCAGCGTCGGCGGGGGGGACAATCAGCCCCAGCATTTT. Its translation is CSVGGGDNQPQHF.

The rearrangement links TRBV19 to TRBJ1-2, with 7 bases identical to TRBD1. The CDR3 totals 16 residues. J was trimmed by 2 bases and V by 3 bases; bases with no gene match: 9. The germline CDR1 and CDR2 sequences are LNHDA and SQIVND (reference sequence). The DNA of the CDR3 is TGTGCCAGTAGTATTGGTCTCGCGACAGGGAACTATGGCTACACCTTC. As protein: CASSIGLATGNYGYTF.

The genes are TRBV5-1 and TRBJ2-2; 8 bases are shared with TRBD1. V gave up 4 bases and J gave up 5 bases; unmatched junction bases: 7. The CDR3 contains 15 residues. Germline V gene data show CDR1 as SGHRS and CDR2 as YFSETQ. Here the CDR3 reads CASSARTGSTGELFF. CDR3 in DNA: TGCGCCAGCAGCGCGAGGACAGGGAGTACCGGGGAGCTGTTTTTT.

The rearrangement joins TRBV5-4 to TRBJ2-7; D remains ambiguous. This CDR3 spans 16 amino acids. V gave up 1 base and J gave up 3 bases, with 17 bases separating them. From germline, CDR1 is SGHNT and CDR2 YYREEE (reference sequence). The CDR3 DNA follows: TGTGCCAGCAGCTTGTCCTCGAGACTCACCCTCTACGAGCAGTACTTC. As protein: CASSLSSRLTLYEQYF. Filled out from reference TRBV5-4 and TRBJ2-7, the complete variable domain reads ETGVTQSPTHLIKTRGQQVTLRCSSQSGHNTVSWYQQALGQGPQFIFQYYREEENGRGNFPPRFSGLQFPNYSSELNVNALELDDSALYLCASSLSSRLTLYEQYFGPGTRLTVT.

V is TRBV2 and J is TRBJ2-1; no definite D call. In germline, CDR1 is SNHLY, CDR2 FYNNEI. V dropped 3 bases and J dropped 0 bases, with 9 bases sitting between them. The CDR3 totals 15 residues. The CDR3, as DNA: TGTGCCAGCAGTGAGGACGGACCCTCCTACAATGAGCAGTTCTTC. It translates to CASSEDGPSYNEQFF.

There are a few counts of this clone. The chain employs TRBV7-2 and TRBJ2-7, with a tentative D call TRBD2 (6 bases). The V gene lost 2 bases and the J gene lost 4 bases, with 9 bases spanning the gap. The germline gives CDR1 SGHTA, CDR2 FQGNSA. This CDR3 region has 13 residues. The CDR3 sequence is CASSLQAGYEQYF. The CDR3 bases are TGTGCCAGCAGCTTACAGGCGGGATACGAGCAGTACTTC. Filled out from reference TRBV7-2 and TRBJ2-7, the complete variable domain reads GAGVSQSPSNKVTEKGKDVELRCDPISGHTALYWYRQSLGQGLEFLIYFQGNSAPDKSGLPSDRFSAERTGGSVSTLTIQRTQQEDSAVYLCASSLQAGYEQYFGPGTRLTVT.

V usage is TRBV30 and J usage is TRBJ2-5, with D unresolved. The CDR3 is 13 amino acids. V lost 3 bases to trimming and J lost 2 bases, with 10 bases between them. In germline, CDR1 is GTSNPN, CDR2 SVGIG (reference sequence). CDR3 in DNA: TGTGCCTGGAGCCGATTGGGTCAAGAGACCCAGTACTTC. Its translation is CAWSRLGQETQYF.

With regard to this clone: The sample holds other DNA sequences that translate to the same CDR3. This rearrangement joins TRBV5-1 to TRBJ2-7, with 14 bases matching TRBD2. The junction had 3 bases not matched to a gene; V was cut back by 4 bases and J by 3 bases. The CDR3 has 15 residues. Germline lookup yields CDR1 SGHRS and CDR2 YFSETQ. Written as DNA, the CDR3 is TGCGCCAGCAGCCTCGGGACTAGCGGGAGCTACGAGCAGTACTTC. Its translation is CASSLGTSGSYEQYF.

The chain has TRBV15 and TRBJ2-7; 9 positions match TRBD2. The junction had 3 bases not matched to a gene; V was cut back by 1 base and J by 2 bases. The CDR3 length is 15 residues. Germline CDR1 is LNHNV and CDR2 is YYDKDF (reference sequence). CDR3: CATSRGGGRAYEQYF. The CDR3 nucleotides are TGTGCCACCAGCAGAGGCGGCGGGAGGGCCTACGAGCAGTACTTC.

CDR3 DNA sequence: TGTGCCAGCAGCGTTTCGGGGGGCGATCAGCCCCAGCATTTT. Its translation is CASSVSGGDQPQHF. V is TRBV9 and J is TRBJ1-5, with D perhaps matching TRBD1 (6 bases). V gave up 2 bases and J gave up 5 bases, with 11 bases separating them. The CDR3 contains 14 residues. Per germline, CDR1 SGDLS and CDR2 YYNGEE.

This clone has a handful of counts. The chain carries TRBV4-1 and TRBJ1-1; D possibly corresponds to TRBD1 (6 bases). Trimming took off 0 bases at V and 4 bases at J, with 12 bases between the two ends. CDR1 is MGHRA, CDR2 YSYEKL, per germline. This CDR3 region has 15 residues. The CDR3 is CASSQDRGSFTEAFF. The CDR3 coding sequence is TGCGCCAGCAGCCAAGATAGGGGGTCTTTCACTGAAGCTTTCTTT.

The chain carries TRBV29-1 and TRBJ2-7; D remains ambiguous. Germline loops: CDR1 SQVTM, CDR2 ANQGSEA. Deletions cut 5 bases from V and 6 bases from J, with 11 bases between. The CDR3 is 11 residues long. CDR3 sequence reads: CSVSYRGEQYF. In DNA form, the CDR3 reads TGCAGCGTTTCCTACCGTGGCGAGCAGTACTTC.

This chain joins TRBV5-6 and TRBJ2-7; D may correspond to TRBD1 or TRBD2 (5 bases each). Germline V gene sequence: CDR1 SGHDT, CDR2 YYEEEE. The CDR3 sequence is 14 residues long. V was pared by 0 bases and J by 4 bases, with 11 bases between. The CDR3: CASSLVRDPYEQYF. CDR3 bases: TGTGCCAGCAGCTTGGTGAGGGACCCGTACGAGCAGTACTTC.

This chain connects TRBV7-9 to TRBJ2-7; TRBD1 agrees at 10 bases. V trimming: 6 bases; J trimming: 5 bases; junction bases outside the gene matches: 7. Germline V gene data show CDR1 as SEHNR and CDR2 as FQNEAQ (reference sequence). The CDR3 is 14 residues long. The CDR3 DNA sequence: TGTGCCAGCAGGCCGGGACAGGGGTTACACGAGCAGTACTTC. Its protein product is CASRPGQGLHEQYF.

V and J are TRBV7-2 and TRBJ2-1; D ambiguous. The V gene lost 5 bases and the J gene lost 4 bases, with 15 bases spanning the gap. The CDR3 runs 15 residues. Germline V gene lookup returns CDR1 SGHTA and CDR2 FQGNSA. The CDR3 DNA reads TGTGCCAGCAGCCCGCCCCCTCTCGGATACAATGAGCAGTTCTTC. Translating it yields CASSPPPLGYNEQFF.

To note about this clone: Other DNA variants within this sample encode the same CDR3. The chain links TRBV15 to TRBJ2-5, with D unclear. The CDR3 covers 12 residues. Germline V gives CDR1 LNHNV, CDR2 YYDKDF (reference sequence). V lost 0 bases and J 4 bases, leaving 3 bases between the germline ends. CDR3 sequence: CATSRDRETQYF. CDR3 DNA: TGTGCCACCAGCAGAGATAGAGAGACCCAGTACTTC. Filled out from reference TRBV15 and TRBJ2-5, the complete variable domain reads DAMVIQNPRYQVTQFGKPVTLSCSQTLNHNVMYWYQQKSSQAPKLLFHYYDKDFNNEADTPDNFQSRRPNTSFCFLDIRSPGLGDTAMYLCATSRDRETQYFGPGTRLLVL.

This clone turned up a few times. CDR3 amino acids: CASTRGQGLGQYF. The CDR3 DNA reads as TGTGCCAGCACCCGTGGACAGGGACTAGGGCAGTACTTC. V usage is TRBV28 and J usage is TRBJ2-7; D possibly matches TRBD1 or TRBD2 (8 bases each). This CDR3 is 13 amino acids long. The germline CDR1 and CDR2 sequences are MDHEN and SYDVKM. Trimming took 7 bases from V and 9 from J, leaving 19 bases between them.

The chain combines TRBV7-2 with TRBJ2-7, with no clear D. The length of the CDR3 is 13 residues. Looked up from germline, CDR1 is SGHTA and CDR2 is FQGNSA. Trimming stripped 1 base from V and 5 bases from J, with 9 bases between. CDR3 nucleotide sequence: TGTGCCAGCAGCTTAGAAGGGCCCGACGAGCAGTACTTC. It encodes CASSLEGPDEQYF. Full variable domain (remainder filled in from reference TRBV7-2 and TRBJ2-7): GAGVSQSPSNKVTEKGKDVELRCDPISGHTALYWYRQSLGQGLEFLIYFQGNSAPDKSGLPSDRFSAERTGGSVSTLTIQRTQQEDSAVYLCASSLEGPDEQYFGPGTRLTVT.